The 27 T cell receptor beta chains presented below share a single source sample, sequenced in a study of shared clonotypes between healthy human individuals. Sequencing was performed with immunoSEQ multiplex PCR; in TCRdb, only in-frame clones are kept and a portion is missing. Counted here are 2 million to 2.5 million clones, almost 96% occurring once; the ten biggest clones make up over 0.1%. The sequencing input was naive CD4+ T cells sorted from blood. Sample subset: CD45RA+ positively selected. These receptors were collected from a man aged 18 to 30 in good health.

This clone has a single count. The V and J genes are TRBV19 and TRBJ2-4; 8 bases match TRBD2. Losses at the gene ends were 8 bases for V and 1 base for J; bases not matched to a gene: 19. In germline, CDR1 is LNHDA, CDR2 SQIVND (reference sequence). The CDR3 spans 19 residues. The chain's CDR3 is CASQHPATGAGVAKNIQYF. The CDR3 DNA sequence: TGTGCCAGTCAACACCCTGCCACAGGAGCGGGGGTGGCCAAAAACATTCAGTACTTC.

The chain uses TRBV6-5 and TRBJ1-2; 7 positions agree with TRBD1. Trimming at V came to 6 bases and at J to 8 bases, leaving 9 bases not matched to a gene. This CDR3 comprises 13 residues. The germline CDR1 and CDR2 sequences are MNHEY and SVGAGI. The CDR3 DNA reads as TGTGCCAGCAGCCAGACAGGGTCACAAGGCTACACCTTC. Protein: CASSQTGSQGYTF.

The chain couples TRBV6-5 to TRBJ2-4, with TRBD2 as a possible D gene (5 bases). The CDR3 has 11 amino acids. Trimming cost V 4 bases and J 8 bases, with 6 bases left between them. Germline loops: CDR1 MNHEY, CDR2 SVGAGI. The CDR3 region has the DNA TGTGCCAGCAGTTCGCGGGACATTCAGTACTTC. It yields the protein CASSSRDIQYF.

This chain connects TRBV5-1 to TRBJ2-5; TRBD1 is a possible D gene (6 bases). V was pared by 3 bases and J by 5 bases, with 17 bases between. CDR1 is SGHRS and CDR2 is YFSETQ in the germline V gene. The CDR3 is 15 amino acids. CDR3 loop: CASSSGQYPTETQYF. The CDR3 region has the DNA TGCGCCAGCAGCTCAGGACAGTACCCCACCGAGACCCAGTACTTC.

This clone was seen once. The chain combines TRBV9 with TRBJ2-1, with TRBD2 matching over 11 bases. The germline V gene encodes CDR1 SGDLS and CDR2 YYNGEE. CDR3 length: 16 residues. V trimming: 7 bases; J trimming: 7 bases; junction bases outside the gene matches: 13. CDR3 coding DNA: TGTGCCAGCGGCGAAGTCGGGACTAGCGGTTTGAATGAGCAGTTCTTC. This codes for CASGEVGTSGLNEQFF.

This chain links TRBV6-5 with TRBJ1-5; D is possibly TRBD1 (5 bases). The germline CDR1 and CDR2 sequences are MNHEY and SVGAGI. The CDR3 has 14 amino acids. V lost 5 bases, J lost 3 bases, and 11 bases lay in between. CDR3 sequence: CASSIGTVNQPQHF. The DNA of the CDR3 is TGTGCCAGCAGTATCGGGACGGTCAATCAGCCCCAGCATTTT.

V gene TRBV6-5 combines with J gene TRBJ1-3; D is unresolved. CDR1 is MNHEY, CDR2 SVGAGI, per germline. CDR3 length: 16 residues. Trimming removed 2 bases from V and 1 base from J, with 12 bases in between. In nucleotides, the CDR3 is TGTGCCAGCAGTTACGGACGGATCCTTTCTGGAAACACCATATATTTT. Translating it yields CASSYGRILSGNTIYF.

The rearrangement joins TRBV28 to TRBJ1-5; 9 bases match TRBD1. J gave up 6 bases and V 2 bases, and 5 bases lay outside the gene matches. Germline V gene data show CDR1 as MDHEN and CDR2 as SYDVKM. The CDR3 runs to 15 residues. The CDR3 sequence: CASSLGTGNSQPQHF. The CDR3 DNA is TGTGCCAGCAGTTTAGGGACAGGGAATAGTCAGCCCCAGCATTTT.

The rearrangement links TRBV5-1 to TRBJ2-5; D possibly corresponds to TRBD1 (5 bases). The CDR3 has 14 amino acids. CDR1 is SGHRS and CDR2 is YFSETQ in the germline V gene. Trimming cost V 2 bases and J 5 bases, with 13 bases left between them. CDR3 sequence reads: CASSFKGLTETQYF. Here the CDR3 DNA reads TGCGCCAGCAGCTTTAAGGGGTTAACGGAGACCCAGTACTTC. The full variable domain, in which reference TRBV5-1 and TRBJ2-5 provide the parts outside the CDR3, is KAGVTQTPRYLIKTRGQQVTLSCSPISGHRSVSWYQQTPGQGLQFLFEYFSETQRNKGNFPGRFSGRQFSNSRSEMNVSTLELGDSALYLCASSFKGLTETQYFGPGTRLLVL.

This clone was picked up one time. V usage is TRBV27 and J usage is TRBJ2-7, with D possibly matching TRBD2 (7 bases). Germline V lookup: CDR1 MNHEY, CDR2 SMNVEV (reference sequence). Trimming shortened V by 3 bases and J by 4 bases, and 16 bases separated the two germline ends. The CDR3 length is 15 residues. The CDR3 reads CASSFSRRGPYEQYF. DNA for the CDR3: TGTGCCAGCAGTTTTTCCAGGCGGGGGCCGTACGAGCAGTACTTC.

The chain joins TRBV13 to TRBJ1-1, with 7 bases that match TRBD1. CDR1 is PRHDT and CDR2 is FYEKMQ in the germline V gene (reference sequence). This CDR3 comprises 17 residues. J lost 1 base, V lost 5 bases, and 13 bases had no gene match. CDR3 nucleotides: TGTGCCAGCAGCAAACAGGGGAAGACAGCCTGGAACACTGAAGCTTTCTTT. Translated: CASSKQGKTAWNTEAFF.

This CDR3 is CASSYGERGNTIYF. The CDR3 nucleotides read TGTGCCAGCAGTTATGGGGAGCGTGGAAACACCATATATTTT. The gene calls are TRBV6-5 and TRBJ1-3, with D uncertain. The CDR3 has 14 amino acids. Trimming removed 3 bases from V and 3 bases from J, with 9 bases in between. CDR1 MNHEY and CDR2 SVGAGI come from the germline V gene.

Concerning this clone itself: A junction end diverges from the germline sequence, so it may reflect a read error. The rearrangement uses TRBV5-6 and TRBJ2-5; D may be TRBD2 (5 bases). This CDR3 is 11 amino acids long. Germline CDR1 SGHDT, CDR2 YYEEEE. The CDR3 sequence: CASSLGRGENF. CDR3 coding DNA: TGTGCCAGCAGCTTGGGACGGGGTGAGAACTTC.

The J gene is TRBJ2-7, the V gene TRBV28; tentatively, D is TRBD2 (6 bases). Germline loops: CDR1 MDHEN, CDR2 SYDVKM. Trimming cost V 3 bases and J 6 bases, with 15 bases left between them. This CDR3 is built from 14 residues. The CDR3 nucleotides are TGTGCCAGCAGTTTTGTGGAACCGGGGGTCGAGCAGTACTTC. Amino acids: CASSFVEPGVEQYF.

The gene calls are TRBV28 and TRBJ1-5; TRBD1 matches 9 bases. V lost 5 bases to trimming and J lost 4 bases; unmatched junction nucleotides: 6. Germline CDR1 is MDHEN and CDR2 is SYDVKM. This CDR3 is 15 amino acids long. The CDR3 sequence is CASSPAGTGNQPQHF. CDR3 nucleotide sequence: TGTGCCAGCAGTCCAGCCGGGACAGGGAATCAGCCCCAGCATTTT.

This sequence joins TRBV14 and TRBJ2-1, with 9 bases identical to TRBD2. Germline CDR1 and CDR2: SGHDN and FVKESK. The V gene end was trimmed by 5 bases and the J gene end by 4 bases; junction bases not matched to a gene: 9. CDR3 size: 16 residues. The CDR3 sequence: CASSLASGVYYNEQFF. CDR3 bases: TGTGCCAGCAGCTTGGCTAGCGGGGTTTATTACAATGAGCAGTTCTTC.

The gene calls are TRBV5-1 and TRBJ2-1, with TRBD2 identical over 8 bases. After removal of 1 base from V and 4 bases from J, the junction contained 4 bases not matched to a gene. This CDR3 comprises 15 residues. Germline V gene data show CDR1 as SGHRS and CDR2 as YFSETQ. In nucleotides, the CDR3 is TGCGCCAGCAGCTTGCGCAGCGGGGGATACAATGAGCAGTTCTTC. This sequence encodes CASSLRSGGYNEQFF.

This chain links TRBV4-1 with TRBJ2-1; tentatively, D is TRBD1 (6 bases). Trimming took 4 bases from V and 0 from J, leaving 10 bases between them. This CDR3 is 15 amino acids long. Germline-derived CDR1 and CDR2 are MGHRA and YSYEKL. CDR3 residues: CASSPTGSSYNEQFF. The CDR3 DNA sequence: TGCGCCAGCAGCCCTACAGGGAGCTCCTACAATGAGCAGTTCTTC.

The chain employs TRBV10-3 and TRBJ1-4, with 9 bases fitting TRBD1. CDR1 is ENHRY and CDR2 is SYGVKD in the germline V gene. The trim removed 4 bases at V and 7 bases at J, leaving 7 bases unmatched. The CDR3 has 15 amino acids. CDR3 protein: CAISGPGQGSEKLFF. CDR3 nucleotides: TGTGCCATCAGTGGACCGGGACAGGGAAGTGAAAAACTGTTTTTT.

About this clone: A junction boundary mismatches the germline segment, possibly from a read error. This sequence joins TRBV6-1 and TRBJ1-1; D unclear. This CDR3 contains 15 residues. The V gene's germline CDR1 is MNHNS and CDR2 SASEGT. DNA of the CDR3: TGTGCCAGCGGTGAAGCCGGCCGAGGGAACACTGAAGCTTTCTTT. Translated: CASGEAGRGNTEAFF.

V usage is TRBV5-1 and J usage is TRBJ2-2; TRBD1 matches at 10 bases. The germline V gene encodes CDR1 SGHRS and CDR2 YFSETQ. The CDR3 covers 16 residues. Trimming cost V 3 bases and J 1 base; bases outside gene matches: 3. The CDR3 reads CASSSGQGMNTGELFF. The CDR3 DNA follows: TGCGCCAGCAGCTCGGGACAGGGGATGAACACCGGGGAGCTGTTTTTT. Using reference TRBV5-1 and TRBJ2-2 for the parts outside the CDR3, the full variable domain is KAGVTQTPRYLIKTRGQQVTLSCSPISGHRSVSWYQQTPGQGLQFLFEYFSETQRNKGNFPGRFSGRQFSNSRSEMNVSTLELGDSALYLCASSSGQGMNTGELFFGEGSRLTVL.

This chain's CDR3 is CASSLRTSGGADTQYF. CDR3 nucleotides: TGTGCCAGCAGCCTACGGACTAGCGGGGGGGCGGATACGCAGTATTTT. This chain uses TRBV2 with TRBJ2-3, with TRBD2 matching over 15 bases. The CDR3 consists of 16 residues. CDR1 is SNHLY, CDR2 FYNNEI, per germline. The V gene end was trimmed by 6 bases and the J gene end by 6 bases; junction bases not matched to a gene: 7.

V usage is TRBV4-1 and J usage is TRBJ1-3; D not resolved. The germline V gene encodes CDR1 MGHRA and CDR2 YSYEKL. Trimming took 0 bases from V and 0 from J, leaving 15 bases between them. This CDR3 has 18 residues. The CDR3 DNA sequence: TGCGCCAGCAGCCAAGATAACTGGAAGGTCCTCTCTGGAAACACCATATATTTT. It is translated as CASSQDNWKVLSGNTIYF.

The chain carries TRBV30 and TRBJ1-5; D possibly corresponds to TRBD1 (5 bases). Per germline, CDR1 GTSNPN and CDR2 SVGIG (reference sequence). Deletions cut 1 base from V and 6 bases from J, with 10 bases between. The CDR3 runs 13 residues. CDR3 in amino acids: CAWSAPGAQPQHF. DNA for the CDR3: TGTGCCTGGAGTGCCCCCGGGGCTCAGCCCCAGCATTTT.

The rearrangement uses TRBV7-9 and TRBJ2-7; 9 nucleotides align to TRBD2. There are 13 residues in the CDR3. J lost 6 bases, V lost 11 bases, and 11 bases had no gene match. Germline CDR1 SEHNR, CDR2 FQNEAQ (reference sequence). CDR3 bases: TGTGCCGGGTCCGCGGGAGGGCCGTTCGAGCAGTACTTC. This gives the protein CAGSAGGPFEQYF.

The CDR3 sequence: CAISRLAGGSTDTQYF. The DNA of the CDR3 is TGTGCCATCAGTCGACTAGCGGGGGGTAGCACAGATACGCAGTATTTT. V usage is TRBV10-3 and J usage is TRBJ2-3; 13 bases are shared with TRBD2. Germline assignment: CDR1 ENHRY and CDR2 SYGVKD. The CDR3 contains 16 residues. After removal of 5 bases from V and 0 bases from J, the junction contained 2 bases not matched to a gene.

The chain recombines TRBV10-2 with TRBJ1-1; D is unresolved. V shed 6 bases and J shed 0 bases, with 8 bases lying between them. The CDR3 spans 13 residues. Germline V lookup: CDR1 WSHSY, CDR2 SAAADI. The CDR3 DNA is TGCGCCAGCAGGGATATAATGAACACTGAAGCTTTCTTT. It yields the protein CASRDIMNTEAFF.